A selection of T cell receptor beta chains follows, all from one sample in a study of shared clonotypes between healthy human individuals. Repertoires were generated with immunoSEQ multiplex PCR, while TCRdb's copy carries only in-frame clones and drops some. Of over 1.5 million clones listed, approximately 98% are singletons. The sample comprised naive CD4+ T cells sorted from blood. These receptors all come from a man between 25 and 39 years old in good health. Both conserved end residues are part of each CDR3. The D gene is left open where the match is weak. The listing skips clone size in some rows; elsewhere it reads once, few, many or a size class.

clone_size d_call j_call v_call cdr3_aa cdr3_nt
. . TRBJ2-7 TRBV6-6 CASSYIQGEQYF TGTGCCAGCAGTTACATTCAGGGGGAGCAGTACTTC
. TRBD2 TRBJ2-1 TRBV5-1 CASTSGTSGLQAYNEQFF TGCGCCAGCACCTCCGGGACTAGCGGACTCCAAGCATACAATGAGCAGTTCTTC
. TRBD1 TRBJ1-1 TRBV6-5 CASVDRGLNTEAFF TGTGCCAGCGTCGACAGGGGCCTGAACACTGAAGCTTTCTTT
. . TRBJ2-7 TRBV2 CASSANRALSYEQYF TGTGCCAGCAGTGCTAACAGGGCTCTCTCCTACGAGCAGTACTTC
. . TRBJ1-1 TRBV7-8 CASSLASARATEAFF TGTGCCAGCAGCTTAGCGTCGGCCAGGGCCACTGAAGCTTTCTTT
. . TRBJ2-7 TRBV28 CASISGTDYEQYF TGTGCCAGCATCTCCGGGACGGATTACGAGCAGTACTTC
. . TRBJ2-7 TRBV6-5 CASSRDSHEQYF TGTGCCAGCAGCAGGGACTCCCACGAGCAGTACTTC
. TRBD2 TRBJ2-1 TRBV7-3 CASSPTTSGRRNEQFF TGTGCCAGCAGCCCAACGACTAGCGGGAGAAGAAATGAGCAGTTCTTC
. . TRBJ2-5 TRBV6-6 CASSPTGTRRQETQYF TGTGCCAGCAGCCCGACCGGGACACGCCGGCAAGAGACCCAGTACTTC
. . TRBJ2-6 TRBV28 CASTLGGPGANVLTF TGTGCCAGCACACTTGGGGGGCCTGGGGCCAACGTCCTGACTTTC
. . TRBJ2-5 TRBV7-6 CASSFNPGPKETQYF TGTGCCAGCAGCTTTAACCCAGGACCCAAGGAGACCCAGTACTTC
. TRBD2 TRBJ2-1 TRBV9 CASSDSGGRHNEQFF TGTGCCAGCAGCGATAGCGGGGGCAGACACAATGAGCAGTTCTTC
. . TRBJ2-2 TRBV5-1 CASSLSWEPHGELFF TGCGCCAGCAGCTTGTCATGGGAGCCCCACGGGGAGCTGTTTTTT
. TRBD1 TRBJ2-7 TRBV27 CASSPRQGTSYEQYF TGTGCCAGCAGTCCAAGACAGGGAACCTCCTACGAGCAGTACTTC
once . TRBJ2-1 TRBV7-8 CASSLIVAEQFF TGTGCCAGCAGCTTAATAGTTGCTGAGCAGTTCTTC
few . TRBJ1-1 TRBV5-1 CASSPTMKGTDTEAFF TGCGCCAGCAGCCCAACCATGAAGGGTACGGACACTGAAGCTTTCTTT
. . TRBJ2-7 TRBV5-5 CASSFLGQRSTLSSYEQYF TGTGCCAGCAGCTTCCTCGGACAGCGATCAACTCTAAGCTCCTACGAGCAGTACTTC
once TRBD1 TRBJ2-7 TRBV2 CASNQMRDRFSYEQYF TGTGCCAGCAACCAGATGAGGGACAGGTTTTCCTACGAGCAGTACTTC
once . TRBJ2-1 TRBV28 CASSPVRFYNEQFF TGTGCCAGCAGCCCTGTTAGGTTTTACAATGAGCAGTTCTTC
. . TRBJ2-3 TRBV19 CASSKAIRDTQYF TGTGCCAGTAGTAAAGCAATACGGGATACGCAGTATTTT
. TRBD2 TRBJ2-3 TRBV9 CASSVEREGTDTQYF TGTGCCAGCAGCGTAGAGCGGGAGGGCACAGATACGCAGTATTTT
. TRBD1 TRBJ1-5 TRBV18 CASSDRQGQPQHF TGTGCCAGCTCTGATCGACAGGGGCAGCCCCAGCATTTT
. . TRBJ1-1 TRBV5-1 CASSLAGSHTEAFF TGCGCCAGCAGCTTGGCAGGGAGCCACACTGAAGCTTTCTTT
. . TRBJ1-5 TRBV19 CASKNSLRGNQPQHF TGTGCCAGTAAGAACAGCCTTCGGGGCAATCAGCCCCAGCATTTT
. . TRBJ1-2 TRBV10-3 CAISPLGRGYTF TGTGCCATCAGCCCTCTGGGACGGGGCTACACCTTC
. . TRBJ1-2 TRBV2 CASSTGSDYGYTF TGTGCCAGCAGTACAGGGAGCGACTATGGCTACACCTTC
. . TRBJ2-5 TRBV11-2 CASSLVGVGKTQYF TGTGCCAGCAGCTTGGTGGGGGTCGGGAAGACCCAGTACTTC
. TRBD2 TRBJ2-7 TRBV18 CASSPLAGVPNEQYF TGTGCCAGCTCACCACTAGCGGGAGTTCCCAACGAGCAGTACTTC
. . TRBJ1-3 TRBV28 CATNPGSFSGNTIYF TGTGCCACCAACCCGGGATCTTTCTCTGGAAACACCATATATTTT
. TRBD1 TRBJ2-5 TRBV5-4 CASSPTGRETQYF TGTGCCAGCAGCCCGACAGGGAGAGAGACCCAGTACTTC
. TRBD2 TRBJ2-1 TRBV7-2 CASSPRTSRGTEQFF TGTGCCAGCAGCCCCAGGACTAGCAGGGGTACTGAGCAGTTCTTC
. TRBD1 TRBJ2-7 TRBV5-1 CASSFGTDPPYEQYF TGCGCCAGCAGCTTCGGGACAGATCCACCCTACGAGCAGTACTTC
. . TRBJ1-1 TRBV29-1 CSERKNTEAFF TGCAGCGAGCGCAAGAACACTGAAGCTTTCTTT
. . TRBJ2-1 TRBV28 CASSFLGRSYNEQFF TGTGCCAGCAGTTTTTTGGGCAGATCCTACAATGAGCAGTTCTTC
. . TRBJ2-3 TRBV5-4 CASGKGLHLSTDTQYF TGTGCCAGCGGCAAGGGTTTGCACCTAAGCACAGATACGCAGTATTTT
. . TRBJ2-7 TRBV10-3 CAITTDVSYEQYF TGTGCCATCACTACCGACGTCTCCTACGAGCAGTACTTC
once . TRBJ2-1 TRBV29-1 CSVDFPGSSYNEQFF TGCAGCGTTGACTTTCCCGGAAGCTCCTACAATGAGCAGTTCTTC
. . TRBJ1-2 TRBV7-8 CASSLAESGGYGYTF TGTGCCAGCAGCTTAGCAGAATCTGGCGGCTATGGCTACACCTTC
. . TRBJ1-5 TRBV28 CASRSAGGYNQPQHF TGTGCCAGCAGATCCGCGGGAGGTTACAATCAGCCCCAGCATTTT
. . TRBJ1-3 TRBV4-1 CASSQVFGTGNTIYF TGCGCCAGCAGCCAAGTTTTCGGGACAGGAAACACCATATATTTT
. . TRBJ1-5 TRBV28 CASSSRGHGNQPQHF TGTGCCAGCAGTTCGCGGGGGCACGGCAATCAGCCCCAGCATTTT
. . TRBJ2-7 TRBV18 CASSPESSYEQYF TGTGCCAGCTCACCAGAGAGTTCCTACGAGCAGTACTTC
. . TRBJ1-1 TRBV5-6 CASSTSMGTTEAFF TGTGCCAGCAGCACCTCTATGGGGACCACTGAAGCTTTCTTT
. TRBD1 TRBJ1-1 TRBV9 CASSAQGTGAEAFF TGTGCCAGCAGCGCCCAGGGAACAGGGGCTGAAGCTTTCTTT
. TRBD1 TRBJ1-2 TRBV28 CASSYTDRDNYGYTF TGTGCCAGCAGTTATACGGACAGGGACAACTATGGCTACACCTTC
. TRBD1 TRBJ1-3 TRBV15 CATSGDRGSGNTIYF TGTGCCACCAGCGGGGACAGGGGATCCGGAAACACCATATATTTT
. TRBD2 TRBJ2-1 TRBV9 CASSVGTSDNEQFF TGTGCCAGCAGCGTAGGCACTAGCGACAATGAGCAGTTCTTC
. . TRBJ2-3 TRBV18 CASSPQGMYADTQYF TGTGCCAGCTCACCACAGGGGATGTACGCAGATACGCAGTATTTT
. . TRBJ1-5 TRBV5-6 CASSLRRGARVNQPQHF TGTGCCAGCAGCTTGCGCCGGGGGGCTAGAGTTAATCAGCCCCAGCATTTT
. TRBD1 TRBJ2-5 TRBV9 CASSPQTGLETQYF TGTGCCAGCAGCCCTCAGACAGGGTTAGAGACCCAGTACTTC
. . TRBJ2-3 TRBV6-5 CASSYLGADTQYF TGTGCCAGCAGTTACCTGGGGGCCGATACGCAGTATTTT
. TRBD1 TRBJ2-7 TRBV28 CASRPDRVGYEQYF TGTGCCAGCAGGCCGGACAGGGTAGGATACGAGCAGTACTTC
. . TRBJ1-2 TRBV11-2 CASSLDWGGTYGYTF TGTGCCAGCAGCTTAGATTGGGGGGGGACCTATGGCTACACCTTC
once . TRBJ2-7 TRBV20-1 CSARVDLEQYF TGCAGTGCTAGAGTGGATTTGGAGCAGTACTTC
. . TRBJ2-1 TRBV7-9 CASSRFPQTSSYNEQFF TGTGCCAGCAGCCGATTCCCCCAAACTAGCTCCTACAATGAGCAGTTCTTC
. . TRBJ2-3 TRBV5-1 CASRAATRADTQYF TGCGCCAGCAGAGCGGCCACTCGGGCAGATACGCAGTATTTT
. . TRBJ2-5 TRBV7-8 CASSLRRSGATLQETQYF TGTGCCAGCAGCTTACGCCGCTCTGGGGCGACCCTCCAAGAGACCCAGTACTTC
. . TRBJ1-1 TRBV11-2 CASSLEGTINTEAFF TGTGCCAGCAGCTTAGAGGGGACAATCAACACTGAAGCTTTCTTT
. TRBD2 TRBJ2-5 TRBV9 CASSVDPSGGTKETQYF TGTGCCAGCAGCGTAGACCCCTCGGGAGGAACCAAAGAGACCCAGTACTTC
. TRBD1 TRBJ1-5 TRBV28 CASSLQGVMNQPQHF TGTGCCAGCAGTTTACAGGGGGTTATGAATCAGCCCCAGCATTTT